This T cell receptor beta chain comes out of a study of shared clonotypes between healthy human individuals. Clones were read by immunoSEQ multiplex PCR, and TCRdb kept only the in-frame ones, dropping some. The table lists nearly 750,000 clones, over 60% of them singletons. Trimming stripped 11 bases from V and 4 bases from J, with 27 bases between. CDR1 is MDHEN, CDR2 SYDVKM, per germline. The CDR3 sequence is 17 residues long. Sequencing was performed on memory CD4+ T cells sorted from blood. Subset described: CD45RA-negative fraction. This clonotype was sampled from a woman in her thirties in good health. The chain carries TRBV28 and TRBJ1-5; D possibly corresponds to TRBD1 (5 bases). CDR3 sequence reads: CAVGRDWGGFSNQPQHF. The CDR3 nucleotides are TGTGCCGTCGGCCGGGACTGGGGAGGGTTCTCAAATCAGCCCCAGCATTTT.